The 11 T cell receptor beta chains below were found in one sample sequenced in a study of blood T cell repertoires in COVID-19. The table came from immunoSEQ multiplex PCR; TCRdb's copy has only in-frame clones and leaves some out. The sample records a few hundred thousand clones, 80% to 90% being singletons. The sample was PBMCs or T cells enriched from blood (not recorded which). The receptors originated from a woman aged 18-29 years in a cohort exposed to, infected with or recovered from COVID-19 (not recorded which).

CDR3 protein: CASGRMTAGSPKFSPLHF. CDR3 nucleotide sequence: TGTGCCAGTGGCCGCATGACGGCAGGTTCGCCCAAGTTCTCACCCCTCCACTTT. V gene TRBV19 combines with J gene TRBJ1-6; D uncertain. Deletions cut 8 bases from V and 10 bases from J, with 30 bases between. Looked up from germline, CDR1 is LNHDA and CDR2 is SQIVND (reference sequence). This CDR3 has 18 amino acids.

This chain connects TRBV18 to TRBJ1-2; D might be TRBD1 (5 bases). Per germline, CDR1 KGHSH and CDR2 LQKENI. The CDR3 length is 14 residues. V was shortened by 4 bases and J by 7 bases, with 16 bases between the two germline ends. CDR3 nucleotides: TGTGCCAGCTCACTTTTCCAGGGCTCTCGTGGCTACACCTTC. This sequence encodes CASSLFQGSRGYTF.

This clone was seen only once. The chain joins TRBV12-3 or TRBV12-4 to TRBJ1-2; TRBD1 agrees at 8 bases. This CDR3 spans 12 amino acids. With 11 bases clipped from V and 7 bases from J, the junction kept 9 bases outside the gene matches. The CDR3 bases are TGTGCCGGGTGGCAGGGGGCGCTTGGCTACACCTTC. Amino acids: CAGWQGALGYTF.

This sequence joins TRBV4-1 and TRBJ2-6, with TRBD1 identical over 10 bases. The V gene's germline CDR1 is MGHRA and CDR2 YSYEKL. The CDR3 has 19 residues. V lost 4 bases, J lost 0 bases, and 9 bases stayed unmatched. As DNA, the CDR3 is TGCGCCAGCAGCCCCTGGACAGGGGGTGGGTTCTCTGGGGCCAACGTCCTGACTTTC. As protein: CASSPWTGGGFSGANVLTF.

About this clone itself: One end of the junction fails to match germline, which may point to a read error. CDR3 protein: CASSLNQGPYPLF. CDR3 nucleotide sequence: TGTGCCAGCAGTTTAAACCAGGGGCCTTACCCACTCTTC. The chain couples TRBV12-3 or TRBV12-4 to TRBJ1-2; possibly TRBD1 for D (6 bases). The length of the CDR3 is 13 residues.

This chain joins TRBV7-2 and TRBJ1-2; 7 bases align to TRBD1. J was trimmed by 4 bases and V by 7 bases; bases with no gene match: 9. The CDR3 runs 14 residues. CDR1 SGHTA and CDR2 FQGNSA come from the germline V gene. The CDR3 DNA is TGTGCCAGCACCCTGGACAGGATGACCTATGGCTACACCTTC. Protein product: CASTLDRMTYGYTF.

V and J are TRBV5-6 and TRBJ2-3, with D tentatively TRBD2 (6 bases). Trimming removed 4 bases from V and 7 bases from J, with 10 bases in between. CDR3 length: 12 residues. Germline CDR1 is SGHDT and CDR2 is YYEEEE. The CDR3 protein is CASSGGGNTQYF. CDR3 DNA: TGTGCCAGCAGCGGCGGCGGGAATACGCAGTATTTT.

This clone was picked up one time. The chain recombines TRBV7-9 with TRBJ2-3, with D uncertain. Per germline, CDR1 SEHNR and CDR2 FQNEAQ (reference sequence). V was clipped by 10 bases and J by 3 bases, with 5 bases between them. The CDR3 extends over 10 amino acids. CDR3 loop: CATLTDTQYF. CDR3 sequence (DNA): TGTGCCACCCTAACAGATACGCAGTATTTT.

The CDR3 DNA follows: TGTGCCAGTAGTATAAAGCTAAACCTCAATCAGCCCCAGCATTTT. This codes for CASSIKLNLNQPQHF. The chain links TRBV19 to TRBJ1-5, with D uncertain. Per germline, CDR1 LNHDA and CDR2 SQIVND (reference sequence). This CDR3 is 15 amino acids long. The V end lost 2 bases, the J end lost 3 bases, and 11 bases lay between the germline ends.

The chain has TRBV5-4 and TRBJ1-2; 9 bases are shared with TRBD1. Germline CDR1 and CDR2: SGHNT and YYREEE (reference sequence). V lost 3 bases and J lost 7; bases outside the gene matches: 4. The CDR3 spans 13 residues. As DNA, the CDR3 is TGTGCCAGCAGCTGGGACAGGGCAATTGGCTACACCTTC. Protein: CASSWDRAIGYTF. Full variable domain (outside the CDR3, taken from reference TRBV5-4 and TRBJ1-2): ETGVTQSPTHLIKTRGQQVTLRCSSQSGHNTVSWYQQALGQGPQFIFQYYREEENGRGNFPPRFSGLQFPNYSSELNVNALELDDSALYLCASSWDRAIGYTFGSGTRLTVV.

The chain has TRBV5-1 and TRBJ1-1, with D maybe TRBD1 (5 bases). The CDR3 contains 14 residues. V lost 0 bases and J 1 base, leaving 7 bases between the germline ends. CDR1 is SGHRS and CDR2 is YFSETQ in the germline V gene. The CDR3, as DNA: TGCGCCAGCAGCTTGGACCAGGGGAACACTGAAGCTTTCTTT. Translation: CASSLDQGNTEAFF.